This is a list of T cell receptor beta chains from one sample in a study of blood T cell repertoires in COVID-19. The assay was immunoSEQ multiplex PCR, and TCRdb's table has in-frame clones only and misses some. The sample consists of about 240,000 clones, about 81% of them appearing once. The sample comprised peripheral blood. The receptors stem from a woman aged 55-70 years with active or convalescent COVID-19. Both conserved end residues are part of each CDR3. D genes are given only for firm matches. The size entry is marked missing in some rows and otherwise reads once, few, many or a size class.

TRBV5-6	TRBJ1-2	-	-	CASSLLPLGGYGYTF	TGTGCCAGCAGCTTGTTGCCGCTCGGGGGCTATGGCTACACCTTC
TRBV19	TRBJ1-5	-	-	CATRGSTQPQHF	TGTGCCACCCGGGGGTCTACTCAGCCCCAGCATTTT
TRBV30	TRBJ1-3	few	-	CAWGQSGNTIYF	TGTGCCTGGGGTCAATCTGGAAACACCATATATTTT
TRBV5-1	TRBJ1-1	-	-	CASSWMGGNTEAFF	TGCGCCAGCAGCTGGATGGGGGGTAACACTGAAGCTTTCTTT
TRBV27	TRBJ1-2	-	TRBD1	CASRLPTGVGGYTF	TGTGCCAGCAGACTTCCGACAGGGGTTGGGGGCTACACCTTC
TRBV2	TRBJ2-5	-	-	CASTERRNLQETQYF	TGTGCCAGCACCGAGCGGAGGAACTTACAAGAGACCCAGTACTTC
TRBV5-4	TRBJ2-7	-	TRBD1	CASSLGGQDRDF	TGTGCCAGCAGCTTGGGGGGACAGGATCGGGACTTC
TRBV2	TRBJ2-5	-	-	CASSTRGGEGETQYF	TGTGCCAGCAGTACAAGGGGGGGGGAGGGAGAGACCCAGTACTTC
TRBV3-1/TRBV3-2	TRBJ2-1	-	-	CASSQDRLEANEQFF	TGTGCCAGCAGCCAAGATCGTCTAGAGGCCAATGAGCAGTTCTTC
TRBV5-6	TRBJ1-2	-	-	CASSLRNRPRSGYTF	TGTGCCAGCAGCTTGCGTAACAGGCCGAGGAGCGGCTACACCTTC
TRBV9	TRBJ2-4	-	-	CASSSRGQNIQYF	TGTGCCAGCAGCAGTAGAGGGCAAAACATTCAGTACTTC
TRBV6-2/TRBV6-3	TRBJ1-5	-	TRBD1	CASSSGTGRRHSNQPQHF	TGTGCCAGCAGCAGTGGGACAGGGCGGCGGCATAGCAATCAGCCCCAGCATTTT
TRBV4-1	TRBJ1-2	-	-	CASSQDFGQPDGYTF	TGCGCCAGCAGCCAAGATTTTGGACAGCCGGATGGCTACACCTTC
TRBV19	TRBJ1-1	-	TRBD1	CASSIGGQGANTEAFF	TGTGCCAGTAGTATAGGGGGACAGGGGGCGAACACTGAAGCTTTCTTT
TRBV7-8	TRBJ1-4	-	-	CASSLRDRNEKLFF	TGTGCCAGCAGCTTAAGAGACAGAAATGAAAAACTGTTTTTT
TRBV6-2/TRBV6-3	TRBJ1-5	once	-	CASSSLGREGFRSNQPQHF	TGTGCCAGCAGTTCCCTCGGACGGGAGGGCTTTCGGAGCAATCAGCCCCAGCATTTT
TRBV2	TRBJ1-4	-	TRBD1	CATKGQGARKLFF	TGTGCCACCAAGGGACAGGGGGCGAGAAAACTGTTTTTT
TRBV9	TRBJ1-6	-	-	CASSRLEDSTPLHF	TGTGCCAGCAGCCGTCTCGAAGACAGTACGCCCCTCCACTTT
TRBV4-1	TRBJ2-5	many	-	CASSQALAGARETQYF	TGCGCCAGCAGCCAAGCTTTGGCAGGGGCAAGGGAGACCCAGTACTTC
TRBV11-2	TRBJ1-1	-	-	CASSLDRGGRAFF	TGTGCCAGCAGCTTAGATCGGGGGGGGCGAGCTTTCTTT
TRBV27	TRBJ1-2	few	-	CASRRADTGGYTF	TGTGCCAGCAGACGAGCTGACACTGGGGGCTACACCTTC
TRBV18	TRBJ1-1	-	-	CASSPRGQNTEAFF	TGTGCCAGCTCACCGCGGGGGCAGAACACTGAAGCTTTCTTT
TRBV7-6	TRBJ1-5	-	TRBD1	CASSPRDRTNQPQHF	TGTGCCAGCAGCCCACGGGACAGGACCAATCAGCCCCAGCATTTT
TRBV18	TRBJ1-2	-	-	CASSNGLHGYTF	TGTGCCAGCTCGAATGGACTCCATGGCTACACCTTC
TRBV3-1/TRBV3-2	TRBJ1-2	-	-	CASSQEGGGAGINYGYTF	TGTGCCAGCAGCCAAGAAGGGGGTGGGGCAGGGATCAACTATGGCTACACCTTC
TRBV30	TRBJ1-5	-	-	CAWSGGGGKQPQHF	TGTGCCTGGAGTGGAGGGGGGGGCAAGCAGCCCCAGCATTTT
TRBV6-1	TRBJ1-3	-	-	CASSGGTAGKAGNTIYF	TGTGCCAGCAGTGGGGGGACGGCGGGGAAGGCTGGAAACACCATATATTTT
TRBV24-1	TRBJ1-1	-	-	CATGRGNTEAFF	TGTGCCACCGGGCGGGGGAACACTGAAGCTTTCTTT
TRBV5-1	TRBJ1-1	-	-	CASSFQENTEAFF	TGCGCCAGCAGCTTCCAGGAAAATACTGAAGCTTTCTTT
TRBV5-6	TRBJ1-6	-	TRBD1	CASSLGRQGNSPLHF	TGTGCCAGCAGCTTGGGGAGACAGGGCAATTCACCCCTCCACTTT
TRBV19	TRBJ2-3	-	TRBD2	CASSMGSLAVRMYF	TGTGCCAGTAGTATGGGATCTCTAGCGGTTCGGATGTATTTT
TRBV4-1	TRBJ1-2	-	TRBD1	CASSQGSDRLSYGYTF	TGCGCCAGCAGCCAAGGGTCGGACAGGCTCTCCTATGGCTACACCTTC
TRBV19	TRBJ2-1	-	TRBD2	CASSIRLAGASSYNEQFF	TGTGCCAGTAGTATCCGACTAGCGGGGGCCAGCTCCTACAATGAGCAGTTCTTC
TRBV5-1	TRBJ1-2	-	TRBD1	CASSSRQGAKGYTF	TGCGCCAGCAGTTCGAGACAGGGGGCGAAGGGCTACACCTTC
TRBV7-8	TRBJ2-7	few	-	CASSLGRTGAYEQYF	TGTGCCAGCAGCTTAGGTCGGACGGGGGCCTACGAGCAGTACTTC
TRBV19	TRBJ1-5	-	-	CASSIGTAGLSNQPQHF	TGTGCCAGTAGTATCGGTACAGCGGGTTTGAGCAATCAGCCCCAGCATTTT
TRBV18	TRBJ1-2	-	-	CASSPLEGGIHGYTF	TGTGCCAGCTCACCACTAGAGGGGGGGATCCATGGCTACACCTTC
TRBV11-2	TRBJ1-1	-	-	CASSLGWEDTEAFF	TGTGCCAGCAGCTTAGGGTGGGAGGACACTGAAGCTTTCTTT
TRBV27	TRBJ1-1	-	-	CASSPLAVFMNTEAFF	TGTGCCAGCAGTCCTCTGGCAGTATTCATGAACACTGAAGCTTTCTTT
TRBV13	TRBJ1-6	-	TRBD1	CARGQGDYNSPLHF	TGTGCCAGAGGACAGGGAGACTATAATTCACCCCTCCACTTT
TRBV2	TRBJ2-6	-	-	CASLRTAGANVLTF	TGTGCCAGCTTGAGGACAGCCGGGGCCAACGTCCTGACTTTC
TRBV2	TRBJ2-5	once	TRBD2	CASSERTSGGETQYF	TGTGCCAGCAGTGAGAGAACTAGCGGGGGAGAGACCCAGTACTTC
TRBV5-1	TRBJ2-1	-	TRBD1	CASSRTGGFGSYNEQFF	TGCGCCAGCAGCCGGACAGGGGGGTTTGGTTCCTACAATGAGCAGTTCTTC
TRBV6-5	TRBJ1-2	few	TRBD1	CASSSTGRYGYTF	TGTGCCAGCAGTTCGACAGGGAGGTATGGCTACACCTTC
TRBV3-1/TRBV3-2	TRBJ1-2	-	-	CASRRGGDYGYTF	TGTGCCAGCAGGAGGGGCGGGGACTATGGCTACACCTTC
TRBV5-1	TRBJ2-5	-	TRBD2	CASSLGLAGAETQYF	TGCGCCAGCAGCTTGGGACTAGCGGGGGCGGAGACCCAGTACTTC
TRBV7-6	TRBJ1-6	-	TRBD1	CASSAGLTGYNSPLHF	TGTGCCAGCAGCGCGGGTCTGACAGGGTATAATTCACCCCTCCACTTT
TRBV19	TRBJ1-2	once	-	CASSRDINYGYTF	TGTGCCAGTAGCCGGGACATTAACTATGGCTACACCTTC
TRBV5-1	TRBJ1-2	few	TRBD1	CASSLVGDRGLGYTF	TGCGCCAGCAGCTTGGTGGGGGACAGGGGGCTTGGCTACACCTTC
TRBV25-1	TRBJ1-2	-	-	CASKQGYGYTF	TGTGCCAGCAAACAGGGATATGGCTACACCTTC
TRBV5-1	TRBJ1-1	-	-	CASSSSGVNTEAFF	TGCGCCAGCAGCTCATCCGGGGTGAACACTGAAGCTTTCTTT
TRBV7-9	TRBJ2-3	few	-	CASSLSHANTDTQYF	TGTGCCAGCAGCTTAAGCCACGCCAACACAGATACGCAGTATTTT
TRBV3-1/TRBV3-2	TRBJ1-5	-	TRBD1	CASSRATGGNQPQHF	TGTGCCAGCAGCCGGGCGACAGGGGGGAATCAGCCCCAGCATTTT
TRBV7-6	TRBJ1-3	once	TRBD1	CASSPTTGSSGNTIYF	TGTGCCAGCAGCCCTACGACAGGGAGCTCTGGAAACACCATATATTTT
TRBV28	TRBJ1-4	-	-	CASSRTGSLKEKLFF	TGTGCCAGCAGCCGTACAGGGTCTCTGAAGGAAAAACTGTTTTTT
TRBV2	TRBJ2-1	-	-	CASKVGGPYNEQFF	TGTGCCAGCAAAGTGGGGGGTCCCTACAATGAGCAGTTCTTC
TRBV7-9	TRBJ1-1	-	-	CASSLIIGQGSQAFF	TGTGCCAGCAGCTTAATTATAGGTCAGGGGAGCCAAGCTTTCTTT
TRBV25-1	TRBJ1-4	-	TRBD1	CASSQDRAGNEKLFF	TGTGCCAGCAGCCAGGACAGGGCTGGGAATGAAAAACTGTTTTTT
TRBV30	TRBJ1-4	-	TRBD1	CAWSGQGGKLFF	TGTGCCTGGAGTGGACAGGGAGGAAAACTGTTTTTT